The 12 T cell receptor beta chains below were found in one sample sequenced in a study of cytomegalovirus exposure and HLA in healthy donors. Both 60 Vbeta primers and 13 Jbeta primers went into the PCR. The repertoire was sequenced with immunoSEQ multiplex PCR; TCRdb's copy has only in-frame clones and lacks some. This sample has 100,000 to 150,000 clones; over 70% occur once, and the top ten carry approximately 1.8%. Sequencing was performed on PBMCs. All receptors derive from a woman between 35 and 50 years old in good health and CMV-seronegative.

For the CDR3, the DNA is TGTGCCTGGCGACAGACTGATAATCAGCCCCAGCATTTT. It encodes CAWRQTDNQPQHF. The chain links TRBV30 to TRBJ1-5, with D perhaps TRBD1 (5 bases). Germline assignment: CDR1 GTSNPN and CDR2 SVGIG (reference sequence). The CDR3 runs 13 residues. The V gene lost 5 bases and the J gene lost 4 bases, with 12 bases spanning the gap.

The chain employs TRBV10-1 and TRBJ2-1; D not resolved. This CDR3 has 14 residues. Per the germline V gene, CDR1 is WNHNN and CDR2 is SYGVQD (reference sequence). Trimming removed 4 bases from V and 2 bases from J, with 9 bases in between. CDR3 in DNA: TGCGCCAGCAGTGCTTTAGCTCCCTACAATGAGCAGTTCTTC. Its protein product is CASSALAPYNEQFF.

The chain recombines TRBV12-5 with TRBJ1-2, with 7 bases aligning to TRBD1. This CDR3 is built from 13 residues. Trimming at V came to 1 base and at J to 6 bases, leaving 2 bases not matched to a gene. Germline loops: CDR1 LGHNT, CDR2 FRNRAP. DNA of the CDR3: TGTGCTAGTGGTTTGGGGACAGGTCATGGCTACACCTTC. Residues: CASGLGTGHGYTF.

The chain's CDR3 is CASSSRGWGNTIYF. CDR3 coding DNA: TGTGCCAGCAGCTCCAGGGGTTGGGGAAACACCATATATTTT. The chain couples TRBV7-2 to TRBJ1-3, with a possible D match to TRBD1 (6 bases). Germline V CDR1 and CDR2: SGHTA, FQGNSA. V lost 4 bases, J lost 4 bases, and 11 bases lay in between. The CDR3 spans 14 residues.

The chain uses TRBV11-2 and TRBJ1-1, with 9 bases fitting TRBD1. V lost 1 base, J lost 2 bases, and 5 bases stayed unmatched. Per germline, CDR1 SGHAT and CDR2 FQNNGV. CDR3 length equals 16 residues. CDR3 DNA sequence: TGTGCCAGCAGCTTAGGGATGGACAGGGGAAACACTGAAGCTTTCTTT. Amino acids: CASSLGMDRGNTEAFF.

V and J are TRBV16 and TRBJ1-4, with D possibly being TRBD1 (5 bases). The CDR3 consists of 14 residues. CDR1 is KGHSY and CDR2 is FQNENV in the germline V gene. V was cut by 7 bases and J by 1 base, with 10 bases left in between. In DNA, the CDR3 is TGTGCCAGCAATGACAGACTAACTAATGAAAAACTGTTTTTT. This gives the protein CASNDRLTNEKLFF.

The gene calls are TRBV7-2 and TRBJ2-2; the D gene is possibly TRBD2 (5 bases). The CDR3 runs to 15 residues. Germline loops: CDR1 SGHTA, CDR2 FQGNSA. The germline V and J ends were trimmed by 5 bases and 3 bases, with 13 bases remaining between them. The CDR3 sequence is CASSQKAGHTGELFF. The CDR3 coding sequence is TGTGCCAGCAGCCAGAAGGCGGGTCACACCGGGGAGCTGTTTTTT. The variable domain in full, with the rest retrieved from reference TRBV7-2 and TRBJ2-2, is GAGVSQSPSNKVTEKGKDVELRCDPISGHTALYWYRQSLGQGLEFLIYFQGNSAPDKSGLPSDRFSAERTGGSVSTLTIQRTQQEDSAVYLCASSQKAGHTGELFFGEGSRLTVL.

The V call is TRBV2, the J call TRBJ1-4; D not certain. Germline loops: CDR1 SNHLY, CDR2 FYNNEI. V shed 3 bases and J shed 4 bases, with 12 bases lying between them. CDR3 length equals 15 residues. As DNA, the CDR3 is TGTGCCAGCAGTGACATGTCGCTAGATAATGAAAAACTGTTTTTT. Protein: CASSDMSLDNEKLFF.

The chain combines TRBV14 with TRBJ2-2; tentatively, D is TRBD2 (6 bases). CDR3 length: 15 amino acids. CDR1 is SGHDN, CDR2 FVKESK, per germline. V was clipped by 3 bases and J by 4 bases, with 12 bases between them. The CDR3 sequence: CASSQSGGSTGELFF. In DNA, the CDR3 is TGTGCCAGCAGCCAGTCTGGGGGGTCCACCGGGGAGCTGTTTTTT.

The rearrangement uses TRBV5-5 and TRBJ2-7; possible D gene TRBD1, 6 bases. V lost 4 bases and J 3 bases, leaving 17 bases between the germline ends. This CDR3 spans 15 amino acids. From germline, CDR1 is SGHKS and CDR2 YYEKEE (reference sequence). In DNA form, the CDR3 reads TGTGCCAGCAGCCCGCCCGTACAGGGTTACTACGAGCAGTACTTC. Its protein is CASSPPVQGYYEQYF.

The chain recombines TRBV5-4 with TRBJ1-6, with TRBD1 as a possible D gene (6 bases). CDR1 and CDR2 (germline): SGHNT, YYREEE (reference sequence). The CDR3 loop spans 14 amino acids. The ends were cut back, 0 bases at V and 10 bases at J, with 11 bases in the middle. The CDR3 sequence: CASSLEGGGSPLHF. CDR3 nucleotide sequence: TGTGCCAGCAGCTTGGAAGGGGGAGGGTCACCCCTCCACTTT.

The CDR3 loop reads CASSPGQGNSYEQYF. The CDR3 nucleotides read TGCGCCAGCAGCCCCGGACAGGGCAACTCCTACGAGCAGTACTTC. The chain recombines TRBV5-1 with TRBJ2-7; 8 nucleotides line up with TRBD1. The J segment lost 0 bases and the V segment lost 4 bases, leaving 6 bases of the junction unmatched. Germline V gives CDR1 SGHRS, CDR2 YFSETQ. The CDR3 loop spans 15 amino acids.